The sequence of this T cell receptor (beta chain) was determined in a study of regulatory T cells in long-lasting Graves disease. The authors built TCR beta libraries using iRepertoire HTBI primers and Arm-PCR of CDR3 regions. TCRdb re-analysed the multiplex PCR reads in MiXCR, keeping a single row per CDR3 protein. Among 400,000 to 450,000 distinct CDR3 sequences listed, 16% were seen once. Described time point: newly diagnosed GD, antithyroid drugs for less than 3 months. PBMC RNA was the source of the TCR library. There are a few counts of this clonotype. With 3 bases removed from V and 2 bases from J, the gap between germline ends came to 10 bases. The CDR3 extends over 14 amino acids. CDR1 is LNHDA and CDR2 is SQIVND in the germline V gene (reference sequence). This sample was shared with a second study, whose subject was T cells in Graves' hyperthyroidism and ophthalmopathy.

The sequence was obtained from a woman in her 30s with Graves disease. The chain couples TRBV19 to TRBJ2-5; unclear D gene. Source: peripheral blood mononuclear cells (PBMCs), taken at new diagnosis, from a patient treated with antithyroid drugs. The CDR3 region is CASSMSDGQETQYF. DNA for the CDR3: TGTGCCAGTAGTATGAGCGACGGACAAGAGACCCAGTACTTC.